What follows describes a single TCR beta chain. Antigen specificity is unknown. This sample is drawn from a study of shared clonotypes between healthy human individuals. Study outcomes and limitations: Memory subsets generally showed lower estimated richness than naive subsets. Only blood samples were collected, and tissue repertoires likely differ.

V lost 4 bases and J 1 base, leaving 8 bases between the germline ends. Germline V gives CDR1 MGHRA, CDR2 YSYEKL. This CDR3 has 13 residues. Per the study methods: There were no quality scores in the junction-only immunoSEQ sequences, so filtering differed. Profiling relied on immunoSEQ multiplex PCR, and the TCRdb table lists in-frame clones only, not all of them. The DNA gave D and trimming, while V, J and clone size come from that table. The sample holds about 580,000 clones, 95% to 98% seen once. CD45RO negativity and positive selection for CCR7 defined naive CD8 cells, a population that excluded terminally differentiated effector memory CD45RA+ cells.

This chain connects TRBV4-1 to TRBJ2-7; weak D call: TRBD1 (5 bases). The TCR was taken from a man aged 25 to 40 in good health. Material: naive CD8+ T cells sorted from blood. CDR3 nucleotides: TGCGCCAGCAGCCTGACAGTGTCCTACGAGCAGTACTTC. Protein: CASSLTVSYEQYF.